The sequence of this T cell receptor (beta chain) was determined in a study of blood T cell repertoires in COVID-19 (dated by TCRdb to 2020 to 2021). Background for the entire study: The collaborator samples originated in the United States, Italy and Spain and spanned the acute and convalescent phases of COVID-19. The prospective study material was composed of cDNA or gDNA derived from T cells, B-cell-depleted T cells, or PBMCs. Subjects who had been exposed to COVID-19, were actively infected with it, or had recovered from it provided the deeply sampled blood TCRbeta repertoires that made up the dataset. The repertoires were released in a freely available public database meant as a resource for research on the immune response to SARS-CoV-2. The samples were drawn from the first 160 participants of the ongoing ImmuneRACE study and from over 950 subjects provided by 6 global collaborators. The sample metadata nearly always contained a de-identified subject ID, COVID-19 status, age in years and sex. Where available, HLA class I and class II types were taken from metadata supplied by the sample provider and were not determined by assay-based typing. On the study overall, not on this receptor specifically: Clinical and demographic metadata were provided uncurated, with the amount varying by source and participant.

TCRbeta CDR3 regions were amplified from genomic DNA using the immunoSEQ Assay, a bias-controlled multiplex PCR. Regarding the original processing steps: The number of nucleated cells in each sample was estimated from the amplification of reference gene primers within the assay. To quantify the absolute abundance of each unique TCRbeta CDR3 rearrangement, sequence reads were collapsed and filtered. For each sample, productive Simpson clonality was calculated by taking the square root of Simpson's diversity index across productive rearrangements. Not all clones reach the TCRdb copy of this immuneACCESS table, which keeps in-frame sequences only. Checked studies attribute under half of the gap to unresolved V genes and leave the rest unexplained. V and J calls and clone size come straight from that table; D and trimming were deduced from the DNA. For this sample the table gives a few hundred thousand clones, of which approximately 86% were detected only once. The ten largest account for around 3.1% of the sample.

Collaborating institutions collected whole blood in K2EDTA tubes following their own protocols. For TCRbeta analysis, collaborators shipped samples as frozen whole blood, isolated PBMCs, or DNA extracted from either of those sample types. From a lookup of the germline V gene (reference sequence), CDR1 and CDR2 are LGHDT and YNNKEL. Germline trimming: 2 bases from V, 2 bases from J; junction bases outside gene matches: 8. The CDR3 starts with the cysteine, ends with the phenylalanine, and has 16 residues. CDR3 DNA is the only sequence kept; it has 48 bases, read in frame from the first base. As regards this clone: Its antigen target is currently unknown. No per-base quality is available; no much larger clone lies one base away.

Sequenced sample: peripheral blood. The chain links TRBV3-1 (or the pseudogene TRBV3-2) with TRBJ2-7, with 8 bases matching TRBD1. The sequence derives from a man in his 60s with acute or convalescent COVID-19. The CDR3 region: CASSQMTGANPYEQYF. The DNA reads as follows: TGTGCCAGCAGCCAAATGACAGGGGCTAACCCCTACGAGCAGTACTTC.